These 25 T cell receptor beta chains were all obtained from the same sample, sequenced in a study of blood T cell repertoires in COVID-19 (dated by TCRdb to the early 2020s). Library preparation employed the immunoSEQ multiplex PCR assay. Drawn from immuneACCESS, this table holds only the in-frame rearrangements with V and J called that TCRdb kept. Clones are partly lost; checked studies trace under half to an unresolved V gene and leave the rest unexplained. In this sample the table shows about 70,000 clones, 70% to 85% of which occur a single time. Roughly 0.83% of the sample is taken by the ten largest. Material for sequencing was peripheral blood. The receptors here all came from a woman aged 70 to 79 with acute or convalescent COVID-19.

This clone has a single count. The CDR3: CASSLSRDSTDTQYF. The DNA for the CDR3 is TGCGCCAGCAGTTTAAGTCGGGACTCCACAGATACGCAGTATTTT. This chain links TRBV4-3 with TRBJ2-3, with a weak D call TRBD2 (6 bases). The germline V gene encodes CDR1 LGHNA and CDR2 YSLEER. Trimming took off 6 bases at V and 2 bases at J, with 15 bases between the two ends. This CDR3 has 15 residues.

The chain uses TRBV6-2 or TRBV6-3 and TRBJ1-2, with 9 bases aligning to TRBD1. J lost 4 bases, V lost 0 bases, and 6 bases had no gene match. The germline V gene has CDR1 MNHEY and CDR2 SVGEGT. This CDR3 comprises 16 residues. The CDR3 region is CASSYSGDRVIYGYTF. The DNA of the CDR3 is TGTGCCAGCAGTTACTCGGGGGACAGGGTGATCTATGGCTACACCTTC.

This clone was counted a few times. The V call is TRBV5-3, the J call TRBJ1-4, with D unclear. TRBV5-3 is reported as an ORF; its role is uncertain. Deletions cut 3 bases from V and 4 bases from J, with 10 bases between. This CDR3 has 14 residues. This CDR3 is CARSSTGDNEKLFF. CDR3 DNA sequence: TGTGCCAGAAGCTCGACCGGGGATAATGAAAAACTGTTTTTT.

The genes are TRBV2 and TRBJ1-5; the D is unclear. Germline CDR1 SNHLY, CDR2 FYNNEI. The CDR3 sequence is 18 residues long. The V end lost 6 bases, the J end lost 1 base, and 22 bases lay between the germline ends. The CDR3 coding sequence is TGTGCCAGCAGGCACAAGTGGGCGCCTACAGTAAGCAATCAGCCCCAGCATTTT. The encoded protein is CASRHKWAPTVSNQPQHF.

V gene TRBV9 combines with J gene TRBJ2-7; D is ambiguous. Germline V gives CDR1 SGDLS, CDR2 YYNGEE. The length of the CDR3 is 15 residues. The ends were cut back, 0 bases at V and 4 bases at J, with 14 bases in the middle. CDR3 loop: CASSVDGGLGYEQYF. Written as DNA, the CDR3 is TGTGCCAGCAGCGTAGATGGCGGTCTCGGTTACGAGCAGTACTTC.

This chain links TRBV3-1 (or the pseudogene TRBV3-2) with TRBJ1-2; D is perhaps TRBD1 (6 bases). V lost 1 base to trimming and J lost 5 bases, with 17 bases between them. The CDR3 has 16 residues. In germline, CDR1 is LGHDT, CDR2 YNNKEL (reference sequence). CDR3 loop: CASSQGGGLGSYGYTF. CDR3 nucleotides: TGTGCCAGCAGCCAAGGAGGGGGATTGGGCTCTTATGGCTACACCTTC.

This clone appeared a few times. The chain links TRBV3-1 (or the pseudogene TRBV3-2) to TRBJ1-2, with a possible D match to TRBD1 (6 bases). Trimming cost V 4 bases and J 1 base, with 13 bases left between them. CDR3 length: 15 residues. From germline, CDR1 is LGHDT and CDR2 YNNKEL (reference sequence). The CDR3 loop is CASSPSRTVNYGYTF. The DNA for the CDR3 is TGTGCCAGCAGCCCCTCACGGACAGTTAACTATGGCTACACCTTC.

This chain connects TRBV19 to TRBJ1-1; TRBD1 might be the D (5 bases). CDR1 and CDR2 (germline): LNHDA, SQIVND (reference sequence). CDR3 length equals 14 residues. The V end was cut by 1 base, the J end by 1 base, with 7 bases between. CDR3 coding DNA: TGTGCCAGTAGTATAGGGCAGGGGAACACTGAAGCTTTCTTT. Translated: CASSIGQGNTEAFF.

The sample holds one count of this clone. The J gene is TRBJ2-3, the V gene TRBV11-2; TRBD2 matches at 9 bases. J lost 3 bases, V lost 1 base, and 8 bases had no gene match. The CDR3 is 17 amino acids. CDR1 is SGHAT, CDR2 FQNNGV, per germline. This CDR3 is CASSLGVVRGGTDTQYF. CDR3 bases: TGTGCCAGCAGCTTAGGGGTTGTGCGGGGGGGAACAGATACGCAGTATTTT.

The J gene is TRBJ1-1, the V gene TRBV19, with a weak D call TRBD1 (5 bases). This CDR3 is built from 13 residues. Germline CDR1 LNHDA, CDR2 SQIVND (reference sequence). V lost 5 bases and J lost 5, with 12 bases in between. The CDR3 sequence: CASSPRGRTEAFF. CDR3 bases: TGTGCCAGTAGTCCCCGGGGGAGGACTGAAGCTTTCTTT. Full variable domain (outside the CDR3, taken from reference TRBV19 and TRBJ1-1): DGGITQSPKYLFRKEGQNVTLSCEQNLNHDAMYWYRQDPGQGLRLIYYSQIVNDFQKGDIAEGYSVSREKKESFPLTVTSAQKNPTAFYLCASSPRGRTEAFFGQGTRLTVV.

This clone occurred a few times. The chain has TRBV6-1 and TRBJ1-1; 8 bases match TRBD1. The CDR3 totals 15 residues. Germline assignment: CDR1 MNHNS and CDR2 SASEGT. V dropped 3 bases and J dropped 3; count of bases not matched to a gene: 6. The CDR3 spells CASSDQGARDTEAFF. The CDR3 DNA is TGTGCCAGCAGTGACCAGGGGGCGCGGGACACTGAAGCTTTCTTT.

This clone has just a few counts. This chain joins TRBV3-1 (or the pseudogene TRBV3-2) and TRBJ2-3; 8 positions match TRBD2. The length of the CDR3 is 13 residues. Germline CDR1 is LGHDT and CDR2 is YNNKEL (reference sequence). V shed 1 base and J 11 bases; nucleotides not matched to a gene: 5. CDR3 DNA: TGTGCCAGCAGCCAAGGGGTAGCGGGGATGCAGTATTTT. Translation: CASSQGVAGMQYF.

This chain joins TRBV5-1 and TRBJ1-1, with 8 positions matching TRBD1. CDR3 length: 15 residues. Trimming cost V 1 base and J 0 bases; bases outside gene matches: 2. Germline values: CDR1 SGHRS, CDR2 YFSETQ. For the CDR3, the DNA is TGCGCCAGCAGCTTGTCGGACAGGGTGAACACTGAAGCTTTCTTT. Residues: CASSLSDRVNTEAFF. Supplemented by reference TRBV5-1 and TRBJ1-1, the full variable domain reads KAGVTQTPRYLIKTRGQQVTLSCSPISGHRSVSWYQQTPGQGLQFLFEYFSETQRNKGNFPGRFSGRQFSNSRSEMNVSTLELGDSALYLCASSLSDRVNTEAFFGQGTRLTVV.

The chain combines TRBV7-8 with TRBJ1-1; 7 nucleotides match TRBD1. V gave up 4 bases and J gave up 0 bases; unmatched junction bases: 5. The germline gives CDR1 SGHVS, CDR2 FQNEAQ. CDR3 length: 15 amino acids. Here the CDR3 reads CASSSLTGLNTEAFF. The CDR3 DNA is TGTGCCAGCAGCTCCCTGACAGGGCTGAACACTGAAGCTTTCTTT. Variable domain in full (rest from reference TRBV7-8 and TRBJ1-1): GAGVSQSPRYKVAKRGQDVALRCDPISGHVSLFWYQQALGQGPEFLTYFQNEAQLDKSGLPSDRFFAERPEGSVSTLKIQRTQQEDSAVYLCASSSLTGLNTEAFFGQGTRLTVV.

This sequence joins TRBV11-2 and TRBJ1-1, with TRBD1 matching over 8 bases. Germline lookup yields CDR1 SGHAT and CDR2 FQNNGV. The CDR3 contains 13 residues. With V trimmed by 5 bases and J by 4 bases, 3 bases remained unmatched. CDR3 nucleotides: TGTGCCAGCAGCCCCACAGGGGGCACTGAAGCTTTCTTT. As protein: CASSPTGGTEAFF. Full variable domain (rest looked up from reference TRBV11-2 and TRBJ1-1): EAGVAQSPRYKIIEKRQSVAFWCNPISGHATLYWYQQILGQGPKLLIQFQNNGVVDDSQLPKDRFSAERLKGVDSTLKIQPAKLEDSAVYLCASSPTGGTEAFFGQGTRLTVV.

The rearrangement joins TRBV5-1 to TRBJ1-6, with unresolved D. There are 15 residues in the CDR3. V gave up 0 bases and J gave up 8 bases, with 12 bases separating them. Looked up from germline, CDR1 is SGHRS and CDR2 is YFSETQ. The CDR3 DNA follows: TGCGCCAGCAGCTTGGATGGAGGAGCCGATTCACCCCTCCACTTT. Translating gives CASSLDGGADSPLHF.

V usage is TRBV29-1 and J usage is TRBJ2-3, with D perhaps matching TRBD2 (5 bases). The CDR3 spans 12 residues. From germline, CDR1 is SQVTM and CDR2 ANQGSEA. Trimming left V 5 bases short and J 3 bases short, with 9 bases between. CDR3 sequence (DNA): TGCAGCGTTCAACCGGGGACAGATACGCAGTATTTT. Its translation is CSVQPGTDTQYF.

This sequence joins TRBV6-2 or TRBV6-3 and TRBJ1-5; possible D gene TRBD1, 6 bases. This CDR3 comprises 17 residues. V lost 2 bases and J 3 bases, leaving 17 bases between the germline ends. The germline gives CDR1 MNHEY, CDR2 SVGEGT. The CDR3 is CASSYPRGSAANQPQHF. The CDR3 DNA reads TGTGCCAGCAGTTACCCCAGGGGCTCGGCGGCCAATCAGCCCCAGCATTTT.

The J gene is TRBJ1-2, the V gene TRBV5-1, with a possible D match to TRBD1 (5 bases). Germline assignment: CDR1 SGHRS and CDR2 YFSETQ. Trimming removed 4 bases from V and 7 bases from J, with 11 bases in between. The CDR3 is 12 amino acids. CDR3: CASSRGEGGYTF. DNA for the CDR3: TGCGCCAGCAGCCGGGGGGAAGGTGGCTACACCTTC.

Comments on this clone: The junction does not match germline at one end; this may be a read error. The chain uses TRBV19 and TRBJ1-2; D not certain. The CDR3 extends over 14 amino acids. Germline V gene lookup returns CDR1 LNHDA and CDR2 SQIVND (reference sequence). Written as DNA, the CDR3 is TGTGCCAGTTTAGGCGGCAGTAAAAACTATGGCTACATCTTC. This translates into CASLGGSKNYGYIF.

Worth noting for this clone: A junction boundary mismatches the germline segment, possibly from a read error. The CDR3 sequence is CASSKAGTSGSNEQFF. In nucleotides, the CDR3 is TGTGCTAGCAGCAAAGCCGGGACTAGCGGGAGCAATGAGCAGTTCTTC. J is TRBJ2-1 and V is TRBV7-7; 14 nucleotides align to TRBD2. Per the germline V gene, CDR1 is SSHAT and CDR2 is FNYEAQ (reference sequence). This CDR3 is built from 16 residues. Together with reference TRBV7-7 and TRBJ2-1, the CDR3 gives the full variable domain: GAGVSQSPRYKVTKRGQDVTLRCDPISSHATLYWYQQALGQGPEFLTYFNYEAQPDKSGLPSDRFSAERPEGSISTLTIQRTEQRDSAMYRCASSKAGTSGSNEQFFGPGTRLTVL.

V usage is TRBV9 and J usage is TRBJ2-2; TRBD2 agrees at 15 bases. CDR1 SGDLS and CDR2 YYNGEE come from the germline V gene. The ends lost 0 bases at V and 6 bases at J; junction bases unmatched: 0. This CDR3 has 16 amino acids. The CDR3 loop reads CASSVGTSGGAGELFF. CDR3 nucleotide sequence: TGTGCCAGCAGCGTAGGGACTAGCGGGGGGGCCGGGGAGCTGTTTTTT.

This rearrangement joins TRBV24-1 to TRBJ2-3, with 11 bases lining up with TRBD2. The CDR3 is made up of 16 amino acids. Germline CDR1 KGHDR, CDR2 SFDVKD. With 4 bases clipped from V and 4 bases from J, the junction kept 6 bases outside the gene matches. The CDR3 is CATSEDTSGSADTQYF. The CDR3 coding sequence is TGTGCCACCAGTGAGGATACTAGCGGGAGCGCAGATACGCAGTATTTT.

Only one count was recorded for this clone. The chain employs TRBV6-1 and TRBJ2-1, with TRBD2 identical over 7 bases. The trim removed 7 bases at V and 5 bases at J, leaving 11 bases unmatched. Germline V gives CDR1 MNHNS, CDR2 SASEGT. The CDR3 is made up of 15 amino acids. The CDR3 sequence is CASNGGTLFNNEQFF. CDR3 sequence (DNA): TGTGCCAGCAACGGGGGGACGTTGTTTAACAATGAGCAGTTCTTC.

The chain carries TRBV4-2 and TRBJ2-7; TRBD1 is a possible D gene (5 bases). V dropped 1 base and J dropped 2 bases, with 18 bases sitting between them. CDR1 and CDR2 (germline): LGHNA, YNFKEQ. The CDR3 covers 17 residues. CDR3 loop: CASSQGTPPAGTYEQYF. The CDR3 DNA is TGTGCCAGCAGCCAAGGCACACCCCCAGCAGGGACCTACGAGCAGTACTTC.